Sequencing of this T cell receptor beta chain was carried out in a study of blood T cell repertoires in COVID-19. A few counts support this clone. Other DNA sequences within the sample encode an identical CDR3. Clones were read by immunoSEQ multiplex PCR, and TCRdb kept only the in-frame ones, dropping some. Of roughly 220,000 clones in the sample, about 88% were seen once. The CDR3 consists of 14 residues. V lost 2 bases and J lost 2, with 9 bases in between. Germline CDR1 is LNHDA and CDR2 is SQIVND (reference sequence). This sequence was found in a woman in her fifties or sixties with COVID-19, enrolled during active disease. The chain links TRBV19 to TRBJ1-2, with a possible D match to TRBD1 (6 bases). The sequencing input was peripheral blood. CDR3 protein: CASSIQGSNYGYTF. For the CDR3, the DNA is TGTGCCAGTAGTATACAGGGGTCAAACTATGGCTACACCTTC.